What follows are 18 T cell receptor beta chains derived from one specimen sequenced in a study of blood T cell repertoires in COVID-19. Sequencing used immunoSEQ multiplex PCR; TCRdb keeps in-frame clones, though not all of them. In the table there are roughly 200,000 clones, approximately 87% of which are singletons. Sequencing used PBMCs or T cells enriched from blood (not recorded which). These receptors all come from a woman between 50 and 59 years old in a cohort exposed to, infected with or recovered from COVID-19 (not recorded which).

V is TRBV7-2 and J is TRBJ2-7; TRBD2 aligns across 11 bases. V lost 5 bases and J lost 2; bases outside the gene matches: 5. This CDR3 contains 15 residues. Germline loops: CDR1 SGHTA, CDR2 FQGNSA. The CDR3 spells CASSPSGGLTYEQYF. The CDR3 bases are TGTGCCAGCAGCCCTAGCGGGGGGCTAACCTACGAGCAGTACTTC.

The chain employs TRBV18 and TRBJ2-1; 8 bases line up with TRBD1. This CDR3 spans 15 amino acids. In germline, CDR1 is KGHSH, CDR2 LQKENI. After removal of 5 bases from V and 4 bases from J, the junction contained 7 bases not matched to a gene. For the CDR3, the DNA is TGTGCCAGCTCAACGGACAGGGTGCAATACAATGAGCAGTTCTTC. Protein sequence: CASSTDRVQYNEQFF.

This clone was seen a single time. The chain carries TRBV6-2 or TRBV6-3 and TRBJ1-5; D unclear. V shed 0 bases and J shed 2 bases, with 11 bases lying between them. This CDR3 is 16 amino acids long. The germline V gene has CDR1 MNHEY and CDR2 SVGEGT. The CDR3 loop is CASSYSKGGGNQPQHF. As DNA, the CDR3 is TGTGCCAGCAGTTACTCGAAGGGCGGGGGCAATCAGCCCCAGCATTTT.

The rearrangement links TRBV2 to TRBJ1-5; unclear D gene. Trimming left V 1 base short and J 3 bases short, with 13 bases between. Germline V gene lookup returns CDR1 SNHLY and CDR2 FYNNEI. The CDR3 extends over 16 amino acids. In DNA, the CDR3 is TGTGCCAGCAGTGAAGGAACGGCTCAGGCCAATCAGCCCCAGCATTTT. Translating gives CASSEGTAQANQPQHF.

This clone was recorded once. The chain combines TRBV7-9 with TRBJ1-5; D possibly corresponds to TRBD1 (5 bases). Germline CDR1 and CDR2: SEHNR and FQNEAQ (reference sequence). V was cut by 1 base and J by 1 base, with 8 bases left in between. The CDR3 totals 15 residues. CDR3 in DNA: TGTGCCAGCAGCTTAGAGGGGATAAGCAATCAGCCCCAGCATTTT. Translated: CASSLEGISNQPQHF.

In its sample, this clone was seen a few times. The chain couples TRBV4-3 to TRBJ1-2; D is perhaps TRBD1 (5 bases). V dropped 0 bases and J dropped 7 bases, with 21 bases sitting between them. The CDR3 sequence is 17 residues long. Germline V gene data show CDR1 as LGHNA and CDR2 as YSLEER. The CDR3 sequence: CASSQDTTGRLGLGYTF. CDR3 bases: TGCGCCAGCAGCCAAGATACAACAGGACGTCTTGGTCTTGGCTACACCTTC.

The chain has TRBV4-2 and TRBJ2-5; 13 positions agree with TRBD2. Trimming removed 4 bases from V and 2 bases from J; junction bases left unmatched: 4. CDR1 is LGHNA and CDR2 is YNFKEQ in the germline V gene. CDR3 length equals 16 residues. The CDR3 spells CASSLGLAGKQETQYF. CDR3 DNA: TGTGCCAGCAGCCTGGGACTAGCGGGGAAACAAGAGACCCAGTACTTC.

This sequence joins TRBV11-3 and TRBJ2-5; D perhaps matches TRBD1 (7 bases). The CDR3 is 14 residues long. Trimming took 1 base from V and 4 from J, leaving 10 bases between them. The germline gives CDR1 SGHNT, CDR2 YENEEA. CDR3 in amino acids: CASSLARGVETQYF. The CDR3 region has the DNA TGTGCCAGCAGCTTAGCCAGGGGGGTAGAGACCCAGTACTTC.

CDR3 nucleotide sequence: TGTGCCAGCAGCTCTCAGATGAACACTGAAGCTTTCTTT. Its protein product is CASSSQMNTEAFF. The gene calls are TRBV7-2 and TRBJ1-1; no clear D gene. V lost 4 bases to trimming and J lost 0 bases, with 6 bases between them. Per germline, CDR1 SGHTA and CDR2 FQGNSA. The CDR3 is 13 residues long.

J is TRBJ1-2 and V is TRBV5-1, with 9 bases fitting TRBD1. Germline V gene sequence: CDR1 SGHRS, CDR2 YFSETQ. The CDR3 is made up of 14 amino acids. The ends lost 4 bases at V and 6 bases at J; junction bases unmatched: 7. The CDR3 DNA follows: TGCGCCAGCAGCCCTGGGGACAGGGAAAATGGCTACACCTTC. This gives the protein CASSPGDRENGYTF.

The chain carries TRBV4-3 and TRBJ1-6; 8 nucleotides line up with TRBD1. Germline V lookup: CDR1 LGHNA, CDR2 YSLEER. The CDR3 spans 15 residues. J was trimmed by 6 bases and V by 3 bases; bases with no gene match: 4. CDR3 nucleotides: TGCGCCAGCAGCCAGGGAACAGGGGGTAATTCACCCCTCCACTTT. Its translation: CASSQGTGGNSPLHF.

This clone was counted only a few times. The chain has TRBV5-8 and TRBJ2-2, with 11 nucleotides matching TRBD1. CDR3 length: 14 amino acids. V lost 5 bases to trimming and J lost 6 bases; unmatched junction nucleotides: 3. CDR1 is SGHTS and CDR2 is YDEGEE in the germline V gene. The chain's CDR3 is CASRRTGGSGELFF. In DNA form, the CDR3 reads TGTGCCAGCAGACGGACAGGGGGCTCCGGGGAGCTGTTTTTT. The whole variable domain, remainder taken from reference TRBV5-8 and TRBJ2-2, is EAGVTQSPTHLIKTRGQQATLRCSPISGHTSVYWYQQALGLGLQFLLWYDEGEERNRGNFPPRFSGRQFPNYSSELNVNALELEDSALYLCASRRTGGSGELFFGEGSRLTVL.

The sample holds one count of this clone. The CDR3 sequence is CASSQNLAGGDTQYF. The CDR3 DNA sequence: TGTGCCAGCAGCCAAAATTTAGCGGGGGGGGATACGCAGTATTTT. The rearrangement joins TRBV3-1 (or the pseudogene TRBV3-2) to TRBJ2-3, with 11 bases aligning to TRBD2. In germline, CDR1 is LGHDT, CDR2 YNNKEL (reference sequence). This CDR3 comprises 15 residues. J was trimmed by 6 bases and V by 2 bases; bases with no gene match: 4.

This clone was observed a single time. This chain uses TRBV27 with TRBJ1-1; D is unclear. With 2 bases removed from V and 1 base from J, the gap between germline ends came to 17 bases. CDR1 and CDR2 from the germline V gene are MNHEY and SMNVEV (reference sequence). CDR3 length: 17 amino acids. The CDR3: CASSLKIGSGGNTEAFF. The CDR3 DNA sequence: TGTGCCAGCAGTTTAAAGATTGGGTCCGGAGGGAACACTGAAGCTTTCTTT.

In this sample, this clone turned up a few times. The CDR3 protein is CAWSVGGTYSGYTF. CDR3 DNA: TGTGCCTGGAGTGTTGGAGGTACCTATAGTGGCTACACCTTC. The chain recombines TRBV30 with TRBJ1-2; D remains unclear. V dropped 0 bases and J dropped 7 bases, with 15 bases sitting between them. Germline CDR1 and CDR2: GTSNPN and SVGIG (reference sequence). This CDR3 spans 14 amino acids.

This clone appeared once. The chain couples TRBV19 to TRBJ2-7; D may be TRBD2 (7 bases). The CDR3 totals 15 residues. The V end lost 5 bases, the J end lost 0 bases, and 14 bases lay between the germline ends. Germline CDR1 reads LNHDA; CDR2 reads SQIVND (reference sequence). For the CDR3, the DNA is TGTGCCAGTAGTTCCGTCGGGGGGCACTCCTACGAGCAGTACTTC. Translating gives CASSSVGGHSYEQYF. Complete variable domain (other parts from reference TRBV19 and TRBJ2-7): DGGITQSPKYLFRKEGQNVTLSCEQNLNHDAMYWYRQDPGQGLRLIYYSQIVNDFQKGDIAEGYSVSREKKESFPLTVTSAQKNPTAFYLCASSSVGGHSYEQYFGPGTRLTVT.

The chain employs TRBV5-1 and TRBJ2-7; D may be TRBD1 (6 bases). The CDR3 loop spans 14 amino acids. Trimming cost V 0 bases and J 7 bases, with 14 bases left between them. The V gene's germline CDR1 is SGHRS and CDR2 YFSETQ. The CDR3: CASSLGTVNEEQYF. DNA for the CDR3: TGCGCCAGCAGCTTGGGGACAGTCAATGAGGAGCAGTACTTC.

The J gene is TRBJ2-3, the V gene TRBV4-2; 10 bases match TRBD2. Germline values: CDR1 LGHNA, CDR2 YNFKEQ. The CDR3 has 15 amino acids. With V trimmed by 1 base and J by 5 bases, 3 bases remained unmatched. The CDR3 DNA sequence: TGTGCCAGCAGCCAAGGGCTAGCGGGGGTAGATACGCAGTATTTT. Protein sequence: CASSQGLAGVDTQYF.